Listed below are T cell receptor beta chains from one sample, sequenced in a study of a mutant IDH1 vaccine in newly diagnosed glioma. Profiled with immunoSEQ multiplex PCR; TCRdb holds only in-frame clones, not every one. The repertoire holds around 30,000 clones, with 90% as singletons. These receptors have no known antigen. Sequencing was performed on PBMCs, taken from a glioma patient whose treatment included an IDH1 peptide vaccine. The source is a man aged 18 to 35 with glioma. Each CDR3 is given with its conserved first and last residue. A D gene is named only where the DNA matches it firmly. Size values are once, few and many counts, or a class for expanded clones, and some rows have none.

cdr3_aa cdr3_nt v_call clone_size j_call d_call
CASSYSHGELFF TGCGCCAGCAGCTACAGTCACGGGGAGCTGTTTTTT TRBV5-1 - TRBJ2-2 -
CASSLGTSGYEQYF TGTGCCAGCAGTTTAGGGACTAGCGGCTACGAGCAGTACTTC TRBV27 - TRBJ2-7 TRBD2
CASSGTSGNRNEQFF TGTGCCAGTAGTGGAACTAGCGGGAATCGGAATGAGCAGTTCTTC TRBV19 few TRBJ2-1 TRBD2
CASSPGENYGYTF TGTGCCAGCAGCCCCGGGGAGAACTATGGCTACACCTTC TRBV7-6 - TRBJ1-2 -
CASSLEGAPNYGYTF TGTGCCAGCAGCTTAGAGGGAGCTCCAAACTATGGCTACACCTTC TRBV7-9 - TRBJ1-2 -
CASRGGLAGLETQYF TGTGCCAGCAGAGGCGGACTAGCGGGACTAGAGACCCAGTACTTC TRBV27 - TRBJ2-5 TRBD2
CASSLTGGGRGYTF TGTGCCAGCAGTTTGACAGGGGGTGGTAGGGGCTACACCTTC TRBV2 - TRBJ1-2 TRBD1
CASSFRSLYETQYF TGCGCCAGCAGCTTTAGGTCTCTCTACGAGACCCAGTACTTC TRBV5-1 - TRBJ2-5 -
CASSSGTSGIYEQYF TGCGCCAGCAGCTCCGGGACTAGCGGGATCTACGAGCAGTACTTC TRBV5-1 - TRBJ2-7 TRBD2
CAWSSGLASETQYF TGTGCCTGGAGTTCGGGACTAGCCTCAGAGACCCAGTACTTC TRBV30 - TRBJ2-5 TRBD2
CAWSEGGWSPLHF TGTGCCTGGAGTGAGGGGGGTTGGTCACCCCTCCACTTT TRBV30 - TRBJ1-6 -
CASSPKRLQETQYF TGCGCCAGCAGCCCAAAGCGGCTTCAAGAGACCCAGTACTTC TRBV4-1 - TRBJ2-5 -
CASSLWGEETQYF TGTGCCAGCAGCTTGTGGGGGGAGGAGACCCAGTACTTC TRBV5-4 - TRBJ2-5 -
CASSLGGRGYGDTQYF TGTGCCAGCAGCCTCGGTGGCAGGGGGTACGGGGATACGCAGTATTTT TRBV7-2 - TRBJ2-3 TRBD1
CSVRGRAIAGSYEQYF TGCAGCGTCAGGGGGCGGGCGATAGCGGGTTCCTACGAGCAGTACTTC TRBV29-1 - TRBJ2-7 -
CASSRFGRSGNTIYF TGTGCCAGCAGCCGGTTCGGACGGTCTGGAAACACCATATATTTT TRBV5-4 - TRBJ1-3 -
CASSLPWQGAEAFF TGCGCCAGCAGCCTCCCCTGGCAGGGGGCTGAAGCTTTCTTT TRBV4-1 - TRBJ1-1 TRBD1
CASSIKRESLETQYF TGTGCCAGTAGTATCAAGCGGGAGAGTTTAGAGACCCAGTACTTC TRBV19 - TRBJ2-5 TRBD2
CASSFNSGDSGAFF TGTGCCAGCAGCTTTAACTCCGGGGACAGTGGGGCTTTCTTT TRBV7-9 - TRBJ1-1 TRBD1
CASSGGGGQETQYF TGTGCCAGCAGTGGGGGCGGTGGCCAAGAGACCCAGTACTTC TRBV6-1 medium-sized TRBJ2-5 -
CASSPGTSWYVEQFF TGTGCCAGCAGCCCCGGGACTAGTTGGTACGTTGAGCAGTTCTTC TRBV7-2 few TRBJ2-1 TRBD2
CASSSLAGVAYEQYF TGTGCCAGCAGTTCTCTAGCGGGAGTAGCCTACGAGCAGTACTTC TRBV27 - TRBJ2-7 TRBD2
CSAPAPHEQYF TGCAGTGCTCCGGCCCCGCACGAGCAGTACTTC TRBV20-1 - TRBJ2-7 -
CASRSDLYEQYF TGTGCCAGCAGATCGGACCTGTACGAGCAGTACTTC TRBV28 - TRBJ2-7 -
CATAPSGGSGNTIYF TGTGCCACCGCCCCCAGCGGGGGGTCTGGAAACACCATATATTTT TRBV4-2 - TRBJ1-3 -
CASSLGGQGAVGANVLTF TGCGCCAGCAGCCTGGGGGGACAGGGGGCAGTTGGGGCCAACGTCCTGACTTTC TRBV5-1 - TRBJ2-6 TRBD1
CASSLTGGGSRGTGELFF TGTGCCAGCAGCTTAACCGGTGGCGGGAGCCGTGGCACCGGGGAGCTGTTTTTT TRBV7-9 - TRBJ2-2 TRBD2
CASTSSGTDYEQYF TGTGCCAGCACCTCTTCCGGGACAGACTACGAGCAGTACTTC TRBV27 - TRBJ2-7 TRBD1
CAWSGQGSSSSPLHF TGTGCCTGGAGCGGACAGGGTTCGAGTAGTTCACCCCTCCACTTT TRBV30 - TRBJ1-6 TRBD1
CASSLGQATNYGYTF TGCGCCAGCAGCTTGGGGCAGGCGACTAACTATGGCTACACCTTC TRBV5-1 - TRBJ1-2 -
CASSYYAEPQLFF TGTGCCAGCAGTTACTATGCGGAACCCCAGCTGTTTTTT TRBV6-5 - TRBJ2-2 -
CASSYMGNDGYTF TGTGCCAGCAGCTATATGGGTAACGATGGCTACACCTTC TRBV6-6 few TRBJ1-2 -
CRASGHNEQFF TGCAGGGCGTCGGGGCACAATGAGCAGTTCTTC TRBV20-1 - TRBJ2-1 -
CASSLLILASGSTDTQYF TGCGCCAGCAGCCTCTTAATACTGGCTAGCGGCAGCACAGATACGCAGTATTTT TRBV4-3 once TRBJ2-3 TRBD2
CASSQDSGTILYGYTF TGCGCCAGCAGCCAAGATAGTGGGACTATCCTCTATGGCTACACCTTC TRBV4-1 - TRBJ1-2 -
CSVEGTDPRWF TGCAGCGTTGAAGGGACGGACCCGAGGTGGTTT TRBV29-1 - TRBJ1-1 -
CASSPPSGYGRTEAFF TGTGCCAGCTCACCACCTTCAGGGTATGGGAGGACTGAAGCTTTCTTT TRBV18 - TRBJ1-1 -
CASTSTMNTEAFF TGTGCCAGCACTTCGACCATGAACACTGAAGCTTTCTTT TRBV6-5 - TRBJ1-1 -
CASSYGHSGNTIYF TGTGCCAGCAGTTACGGTCATTCTGGAAACACCATATATTTT TRBV6-5 few TRBJ1-3 -
CASSAITDTQYF TGCGCCAGCAGCGCCATCACAGATACGCAGTATTTT TRBV5-1 - TRBJ2-3 -
CASSYLPGTGNTIYF TGTGCCAGCAGTTACTTACCAGGGACGGGAAACACCATATATTTT TRBV6-5 - TRBJ1-3 -
CASSISGGSQPQHF TGTGCCAGCAGCATATCAGGGGGTAGTCAGCCCCAGCATTTT TRBV7-9 - TRBJ1-5 TRBD1
CASTQGLAGGPDTGELFF TGTGCCAGCACCCAAGGACTAGCGGGAGGGCCCGACACCGGGGAGCTGTTTTTT TRBV21-1 - TRBJ2-2 -
CASRPPRSGDQPQHF TGTGCCAGCAGGCCCCCTCGATCGGGGGATCAGCCCCAGCATTTT TRBV28 - TRBJ1-5 -
CASSFQYF TGTGCCAGCAGTTTTCAGTACTTC TRBV28 - TRBJ2-4 -
CASSYGETQYF TGTGCCAGCAGTTACGGAGAGACCCAGTACTTC TRBV6-5 - TRBJ2-5 -
CASSLPLAGGNEQFF TGTGCCAGCAGCTTACCGCTAGCGGGAGGCAATGAGCAGTTCTTC TRBV7-9 - TRBJ2-1 TRBD2
CASSVGANTEAFF TGTGCCAGCAGTGTCGGGGCCAACACTGAAGCTTTCTTT TRBV2 - TRBJ1-1 -
CASSSWGQRGETQYF TGTGCCAGTAGTTCGTGGGGACAGCGGGGGGAGACCCAGTACTTC TRBV19 once TRBJ2-5 -
CASSPGPGGESSQETQYF TGTGCCAGCAGTCCCGGGCCGGGGGGCGAATCATCCCAAGAGACCCAGTACTTC TRBV7-9 - TRBJ2-5 -
CASSLARTANTGELFF TGTGCCAGCAGCTTGGCCAGGACTGCGAACACCGGGGAGCTGTTTTTT TRBV5-5 - TRBJ2-2 -
CASSLGRGSYEQYF TGTGCCAGCAGCCTCGGGAGGGGCTCCTACGAGCAGTACTTC TRBV7-6 - TRBJ2-7 TRBD2
CASSLGSYEQYF TGTGCCAGCAGCTTAGGCTCCTACGAGCAGTACTTC TRBV13 - TRBJ2-7 -
CASSQQGFSTDTQYF TGCGCCAGCAGCCAGCAGGGATTTAGCACAGATACGCAGTATTTT TRBV4-1 - TRBJ2-3 -
CASRSQGDTYEQYF TGCGCCAGCAGAAGTCAGGGTGATACGTACGAGCAGTACTTC TRBV10-2 - TRBJ2-7 -
CASSIGFDSGYTF TGTGCCAGTAGTATAGGGTTCGACAGTGGCTACACCTTC TRBV19 - TRBJ1-2 -
CASSQEDSGSSYEQFF TGTGCCAGCAGCCAAGAGGATAGCGGGAGTTCCTATGAGCAGTTCTTC TRBV4-2 few TRBJ2-1 TRBD2
CASSLGAQETQYF TGTGCCAGCAGCTTGGGGGCCCAAGAGACCCAGTACTTC TRBV5-6 - TRBJ2-5 -
CASSEGTSHPEQFF TGTGCCAGCAGTGAAGGGACTAGTCACCCTGAGCAGTTCTTC TRBV2 - TRBJ2-1 TRBD2
CACYGGPGGTEAFF TGTGCATGTTACGGAGGCCCGGGGGGCACTGAAGCTTTCTTT TRBV27 - TRBJ1-1 -